These 9 T cell receptor beta chains were sequenced from one sample in a study of blood T cell repertoires in COVID-19. The repertoire was sequenced with immunoSEQ multiplex PCR; TCRdb's copy has only in-frame clones and lacks some. The table lists some 150,000 clones, 75% to 90% of them singletons. The sequencing sample was made of peripheral blood. These TCRs come from a woman aged 55-75 years with active or convalescent COVID-19.

The V gene is TRBV5-6, the J gene TRBJ2-5; perhaps TRBD1 as D (6 bases). V dropped 2 bases and J dropped 5 bases, with 10 bases sitting between them. From germline, CDR1 is SGHDT and CDR2 YYEEEE. CDR3 size: 13 residues. CDR3 region: CASSFGQGETQYF. CDR3 coding DNA: TGTGCCAGCAGCTTTGGGCAGGGGGAGACCCAGTACTTC.

The CDR3 sequence is CASSPGTGKGFGAFF. As DNA, the CDR3 is TGTGCCAGCAGCCCCGGCACAGGGAAGGGTTTCGGCGCTTTCTTT. The chain couples TRBV5-5 to TRBJ1-1; tentative D call: TRBD1 (6 bases). V was pared by 4 bases and J by 11 bases, with 24 bases between. This CDR3 has 15 residues. Germline lookup yields CDR1 SGHKS and CDR2 YYEKEE (reference sequence).

The chain recombines TRBV6-5 with TRBJ2-1; TRBD2 might be the D (6 bases). Germline assignment: CDR1 MNHEY and CDR2 SVGAGI. CDR3 size: 15 residues. V lost 4 bases to trimming and J lost 3 bases, with 13 bases between them. The CDR3 spells CASSSDRDFYNEQFF. The CDR3 region has the DNA TGTGCCAGCAGTTCGGACCGGGACTTCTACAATGAGCAGTTCTTC.

A note on this clone: Other DNA sequences in the sample encode the same CDR3. This sequence joins TRBV30 and TRBJ1-2; D is perhaps TRBD1 (6 bases). Trimming left V 0 bases short and J 5 bases short, with 13 bases between. Per the germline V gene, CDR1 is GTSNPN and CDR2 is SVGIG (reference sequence). The CDR3 extends over 14 amino acids. The CDR3 loop is CAWSVQGGWYGYTF. The DNA of the CDR3 is TGTGCCTGGAGTGTACAGGGCGGATGGTATGGCTACACCTTC.

The J gene is TRBJ1-5, the V gene TRBV28; perhaps TRBD1 as D (6 bases). The CDR3 totals 12 residues. With 9 bases removed from V and 7 bases from J, the gap between germline ends came to 13 bases. From germline, CDR1 is MDHEN and CDR2 SYDVKM. CDR3 sequence: CASITGHQPQHF. CDR3 in DNA: TGTGCCAGTATTACAGGGCACCAGCCCCAGCATTTT. The variable domain in full, with the rest retrieved from reference TRBV28 and TRBJ1-5, is DVKVTQSSRYLVKRTGEKVFLECVQDMDHENMFWYRQDPGLGLRLIYFSYDVKMKEKGDIPEGYSVSREKKERFSLILESASTNQTSMYLCASITGHQPQHFGDGTRLSIL.

The chain uses TRBV5-4 and TRBJ2-2, with unresolved D. Germline V gene sequence: CDR1 SGHNT, CDR2 YYREEE (reference sequence). V was cut by 4 bases and J by 6 bases, with 13 bases left in between. The CDR3 spans 14 residues. The CDR3 here is CASSHAPSAGELFF. The CDR3 nucleotides are TGTGCCAGCAGCCACGCGCCAAGCGCCGGGGAGCTGTTTTTT.

The V call is TRBV10-3, the J call TRBJ1-1, with a weak D call TRBD1 (6 bases). CDR3 length equals 12 residues. Deletions cut 2 bases from V and 8 bases from J, with 9 bases between. Germline V gene sequence: CDR1 ENHRY, CDR2 SYGVKD. The CDR3 spells CAISEPGTEAFF. As DNA, the CDR3 is TGTGCCATCAGTGAGCCGGGGACAGAAGCTTTCTTT.

This clone has just one count. This chain connects TRBV4-3 to TRBJ2-7; 8 nucleotides line up with TRBD1. V gave up 3 bases and J gave up 2 bases; unmatched junction bases: 9. The CDR3 length is 16 residues. Germline CDR1 reads LGHNA; CDR2 reads YSLEER. The CDR3 region is CASSQDTTDRAYEQYF. The DNA of the CDR3 is TGCGCCAGCAGCCAGGATACAACGGACAGGGCCTACGAGCAGTACTTC.

V is TRBV11-2 and J is TRBJ2-5; 10 nucleotides match TRBD2. This CDR3 is 18 amino acids long. CDR1 is SGHAT, CDR2 FQNNGV, per germline. With V trimmed by 1 base and J by 2 bases, 10 bases remained unmatched. In DNA form, the CDR3 reads TGTGCCAGCAGCTTAGGAGGGCTAGCGGGGGCCTTACAAGAGACCCAGTACTTC. Residues: CASSLGGLAGALQETQYF.